This TCR beta chain appears in the sequencing data of a study of graft-versus-host responses after intestinal transplantation. Study overall: As for transplant type, recipients had multivisceral, liver-intestinal, or isolated intestinal grafts.

Germline V gene lookup returns CDR1 KGHSH and CDR2 LQKENI. The CDR3 totals 16 residues. Trimming removed 2 bases at V and 4 bases at J, with 17 bases between. Here immunoSEQ multiplex PCR was the method, and the copy in TCRdb shows in-frame clones only, minus some. This repertoire shows roughly 25,000 clones, approximately 87% found once; its top ten account for around 1.1%. The rearrangement uses TRBV18 and TRBJ1-2; D is uncertain. This receptor was identified in a human patient who received an intestinal transplant, so some T cells may come from the graft donor. The sequenced sample was PBMCs, obtained 28 days after intestinal transplant. CDR3: CASSPEKHVPFYGYTF. The CDR3 DNA sequence: TGTGCCAGCTCACCAGAAAAACACGTCCCCTTCTATGGCTACACCTTC.